Each of the 15 T cell receptor beta chains below was sequenced from the same sample in a study of blood T cell dynamics during melanoma immunotherapy (TCRdb year 2020). Read against the paper, the sample's time point label means: pre-treatment baseline. The protocol used for the library was the immunoSEQ multiplex PCR assay. As stored in TCRdb, this immuneACCESS dataset retains in-frame rearrangements with V and J assigned. A fraction of the clones does not appear; measured against another copy, unresolved V genes explain less than half of the discrepancy, and the remainder lacks a known reason. Across this sample there are about 15,000 clones, with more than 70% seen only once. About 5% of the sample rests with the top ten. The input for sequencing was blood, taken from a patient treated with checkpoint blockade. The receptors were gathered from a human donor with melanoma.

This chain uses TRBV30 with TRBJ1-6; D unclear. There are 13 residues in the CDR3. Germline V CDR1 and CDR2: GTSNPN, SVGIG (reference sequence). V lost 4 bases, J lost 2 bases, and 6 bases lay in between. CDR3 sequence: CAWTGTYNSPLHF. Written as DNA, the CDR3 is TGTGCCTGGACCGGGACCTATAATTCACCCCTCCACTTT.

The V and J genes are TRBV7-8 and TRBJ1-6; the D gene is possibly TRBD1 (6 bases). Trimming left V 0 bases short and J 7 bases short, with 13 bases between. Germline CDR1 SGHVS, CDR2 FQNEAQ. The CDR3 spans 16 residues. The CDR3 loop reads CASSLALPRGNSPLHF. The CDR3 coding sequence is TGTGCCAGCAGCTTAGCGCTCCCCAGGGGAAATTCACCCCTCCACTTT.

This chain joins TRBV28 and TRBJ1-3; 7 bases align to TRBD1. The V gene's germline CDR1 is MDHEN and CDR2 SYDVKM. The CDR3 loop spans 16 amino acids. The V segment lost 6 bases and the J segment 0 bases; nucleotides outside the gene matches: 8. CDR3 sequence: CASRNDRAGSGNTIYF. For the CDR3, the DNA is TGTGCCAGCAGGAACGACAGGGCCGGCTCTGGAAACACCATATATTTT.

This sequence joins TRBV5-5 and TRBJ2-7; D ambiguous. Deletions cut 4 bases from V and 4 bases from J, with 18 bases between. CDR3 length equals 15 residues. Germline V CDR1 and CDR2: SGHKS, YYEKEE (reference sequence). The CDR3 here is CASSHGPRDLYEQYF. CDR3 sequence (DNA): TGTGCCAGCAGCCACGGCCCCCGCGACTTGTACGAGCAGTACTTC.

V is TRBV10-3 and J is TRBJ2-6, with TRBD1 identical over 8 bases. The germline V gene encodes CDR1 ENHRY and CDR2 SYGVKD. The CDR3 is 16 amino acids. Trimming removed 6 bases from V and 6 bases from J; junction bases left unmatched: 10. CDR3 in DNA: TGTGCCATCAGCCCGGGGACAGGAGTAATGGCCAACGTCCTGACTTTC. Its protein is CAISPGTGVMANVLTF.

The table lists this clone with a count of one. The gene calls are TRBV15 and TRBJ1-5, with TRBD1 as a possible D gene (6 bases). The CDR3 is 17 amino acids. V dropped 1 base and J dropped 3 bases, with 16 bases sitting between them. The germline gives CDR1 LNHNV, CDR2 YYDKDF (reference sequence). Here the CDR3 reads CATSRGTGSGINQPQHF. The CDR3 DNA follows: TGTGCCACCAGCAGAGGAACAGGGTCGGGCATCAATCAGCCCCAGCATTTT.

The rearrangement uses TRBV2 and TRBJ2-5; D tentatively fits TRBD1 or TRBD2 (5 bases each). V was shortened by 5 bases and J by 2 bases, with 15 bases between the two germline ends. Germline-derived CDR1 and CDR2 are SNHLY and FYNNEI. The CDR3 is made up of 15 amino acids. The CDR3 loop is CASSPRRDGQETQYF. The CDR3 DNA is TGTGCCAGCAGTCCCCGAAGGGACGGACAAGAGACCCAGTACTTC.

This chain uses TRBV5-1 with TRBJ2-1; D is unclear. V lost 0 bases to trimming and J lost 4 bases, with 8 bases between them. Germline V gene lookup returns CDR1 SGHRS and CDR2 YFSETQ. There are 14 residues in the CDR3. CDR3 sequence (DNA): TGCGCCAGCAGCTTGGCCGACGGATACAATGAGCAGTTCTTC. It encodes CASSLADGYNEQFF.

V is TRBV6-5 and J is TRBJ1-6, with unresolved D. CDR3 length equals 14 residues. CDR1 MNHEY and CDR2 SVGAGI come from the germline V gene. The germline V and J ends were trimmed by 4 bases and 8 bases, with 12 bases remaining between them. CDR3 in DNA: TGTGCCAGCAGTTTACCGGGATCCTATTCACCCCTCCACTTT. The encoded protein is CASSLPGSYSPLHF.

The chain employs TRBV21-1 and TRBJ2-7. TRBV21-1 is labeled a pseudogene. There are 14 residues in the CDR3. The CDR3 loop reads CASSKVGTVYEQYF. The CDR3 DNA is TGTGCCAGCAGCAAAGTAGGGACGGTCTACGAGCAGTACTTC.

This clone was seen a few times. CDR3 region: CASSLRTGRSTQYF. For the CDR3, the DNA is TGTGCCAGCAGCTTAAGGACAGGACGGTCGACCCAGTACTTC. The chain uses TRBV7-6 and TRBJ2-5, with TRBD1 identical over 7 bases. Germline CDR1 SGHVS, CDR2 FNYEAQ. Unmatched junction bases numbered 7, after V lost 2 bases and J lost 7 bases. This CDR3 is 14 amino acids long.

The chain links TRBV7-3 to TRBJ2-2; D unresolved. Looked up from germline, CDR1 is SGHTA and CDR2 is FQGTGA. The CDR3 covers 16 residues. Trimming removed 1 base at V and 1 base at J, with 10 bases between. CDR3 DNA: TGTGCCAGCAGCTTAATGAGACCCCAGAACACCGGGGAGCTGTTTTTT. It specifies CASSLMRPQNTGELFF.

The genes are TRBV9 and TRBJ1-3; perhaps TRBD1 as D (6 bases). The CDR3 is made up of 14 amino acids. Trimming cost V 4 bases and J 2 bases, with 10 bases left between them. The germline V gene has CDR1 SGDLS and CDR2 YYNGEE. In DNA, the CDR3 is TGTGCCAGCAGCAAGGGGGACACTGGAAACACCATATATTTT. Translating it yields CASSKGDTGNTIYF.

The chain employs TRBV6-5 and TRBJ1-6; D perhaps matches TRBD1 (5 bases). The CDR3 extends over 16 amino acids. The germline V gene encodes CDR1 MNHEY and CDR2 SVGAGI. V was clipped by 0 bases and J by 7 bases, with 13 bases between them. As DNA, the CDR3 is TGTGCCAGCAGTTACTCGAACTGGGGGGGAAATTCACCCCTCCACTTT. Its protein product is CASSYSNWGGNSPLHF.

The V gene is TRBV12-5, the J gene TRBJ2-7, with D tentatively TRBD2 (6 bases). Germline V gene sequence: CDR1 LGHNT, CDR2 FRNRAP. The CDR3 spans 14 residues. Trimming shortened V by 9 bases and J by 3 bases, and 18 bases separated the two germline ends. This CDR3 reads CASATGTGVYEQYF. The CDR3 DNA follows: TGTGCTAGCGCTACCGGGACGGGAGTCTACGAGCAGTACTTC.